This T cell receptor beta chain was identified during a study of cytotoxic CD8 clonotypes in ibrutinib-treated CLL. About the study: The average sample held roughly 250,000 productive templates and tens of thousands of productive rearrangements. General study points: In comparison with age-matched healthy donors, baseline clonality was higher and tracked circulating CD8+ T-cell counts. Public clonotypes, an uncommon group, contracted or remained stable on treatment.

Assay: immunoSEQ multiplex PCR; the TCRdb copy retains only in-frame clones and omits some. In the table there are about 140,000 clones, 91% of which are singletons. Approximately 1.8 micrograms of genomic DNA came from cryopreserved PBMCs for TCR beta libraries. This clone was seen a few times. What it binds is unknown. The clonotype originates from a human donor with chronic lymphocytic leukemia. The sequenced sample was PBMCs, obtained after 12 months of ibrutinib treatment.

DNA of the CDR3: TGTGCCTGGAGTAAGGCAGGGGGGTTTGGAAACACCATATATTTT. This codes for CAWSKAGGFGNTIYF. The rearrangement joins TRBV30 to TRBJ1-3, with 7 bases matching TRBD1. The CDR3 runs 15 residues. Losses at the gene ends were 2 bases for V and 3 bases for J; bases not matched to a gene: 7. Germline values: CDR1 GTSNPN, CDR2 SVGIG (reference sequence).